This T cell receptor (beta chain) was obtained from a study of shared clonotypes between healthy human individuals. Several immunoSEQ 96-well plates shared each subset's DNA, each plate a replicate. Profiling relied on immunoSEQ multiplex PCR, and the TCRdb table lists in-frame clones only, not all of them. The table has hundreds of thousands of clones, about two thirds seen once; the top ten hold about 1.8%. Trimming took 4 bases from V and 0 from J, leaving 11 bases between them. The CDR3 has 15 amino acids. Germline CDR1 SGHRS, CDR2 YFSETQ. The receptor was derived from a woman in her 30s in good health. The sequencing input was memory CD4+ T cells sorted from blood. Subset noted: CD45RA-negative fraction. V and J are TRBV5-1 and TRBJ2-1; D uncertain. The CDR3 sequence is CASSTQMSSYNEQFF. In nucleotides, the CDR3 is TGCGCCAGCAGCACACAGATGAGCTCCTACAATGAGCAGTTCTTC.